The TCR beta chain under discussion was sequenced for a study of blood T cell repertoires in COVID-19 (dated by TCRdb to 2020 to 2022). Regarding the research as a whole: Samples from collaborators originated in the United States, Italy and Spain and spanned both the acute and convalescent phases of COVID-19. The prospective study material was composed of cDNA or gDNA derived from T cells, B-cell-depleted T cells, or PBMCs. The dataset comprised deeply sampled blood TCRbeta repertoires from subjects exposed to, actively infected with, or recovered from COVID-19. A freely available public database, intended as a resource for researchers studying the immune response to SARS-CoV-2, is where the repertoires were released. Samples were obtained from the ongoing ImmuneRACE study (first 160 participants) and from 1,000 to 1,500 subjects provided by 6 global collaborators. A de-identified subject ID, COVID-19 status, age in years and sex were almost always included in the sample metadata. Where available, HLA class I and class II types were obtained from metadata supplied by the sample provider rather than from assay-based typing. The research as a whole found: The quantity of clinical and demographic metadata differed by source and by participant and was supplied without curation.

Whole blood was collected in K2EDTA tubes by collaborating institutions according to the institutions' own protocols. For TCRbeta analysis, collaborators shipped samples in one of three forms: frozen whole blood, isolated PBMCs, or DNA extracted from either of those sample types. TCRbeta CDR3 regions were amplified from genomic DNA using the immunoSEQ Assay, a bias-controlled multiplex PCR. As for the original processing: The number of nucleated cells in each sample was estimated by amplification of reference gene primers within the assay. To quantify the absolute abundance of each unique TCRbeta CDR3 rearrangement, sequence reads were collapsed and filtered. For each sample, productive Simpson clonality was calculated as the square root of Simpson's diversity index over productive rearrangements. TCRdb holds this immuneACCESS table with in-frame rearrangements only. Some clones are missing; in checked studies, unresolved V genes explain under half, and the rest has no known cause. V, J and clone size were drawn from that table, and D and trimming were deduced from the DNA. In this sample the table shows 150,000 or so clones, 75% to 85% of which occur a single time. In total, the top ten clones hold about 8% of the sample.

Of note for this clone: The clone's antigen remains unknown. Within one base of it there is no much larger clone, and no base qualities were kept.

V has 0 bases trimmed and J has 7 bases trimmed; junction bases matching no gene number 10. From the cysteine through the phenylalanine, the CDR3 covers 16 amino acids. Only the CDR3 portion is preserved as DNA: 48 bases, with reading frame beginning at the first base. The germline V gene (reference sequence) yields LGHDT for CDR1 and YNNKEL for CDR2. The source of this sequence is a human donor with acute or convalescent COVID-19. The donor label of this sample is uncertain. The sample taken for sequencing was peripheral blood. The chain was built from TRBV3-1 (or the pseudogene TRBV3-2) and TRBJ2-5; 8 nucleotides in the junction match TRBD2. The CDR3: CASSQEGSGGQRTQYF. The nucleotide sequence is TGTGCCAGCAGCCAAGAAGGCAGCGGGGGCCAAAGGACCCAGTACTTC.